The source of this TCR beta chain is a study of T cells in Graves' hyperthyroidism and ophthalmopathy. RNA transcripts served as the template for amplifying TCR beta CDR3 regions. Initially, a first-round RT-PCR of the TCR CDR3 employed the HTBI primer set. Using its own MiXCR run on the multiplex PCR reads, TCRdb lists one record per CDR3 protein. In the table there are under 300,000 distinct CDR3 sequences, just over 14% of which are singletons. Orbital computed tomography, thyroid ultrasound, serum thyroxine and TRAb, and clinical symptoms together informed the diagnoses. PBMCs were derived from about 9.1 ml fresh peripheral blood. Study-level points and caveats: The model made its ophthalmopathy prediction, and onset followed a median around 6.5 months later.

This clonotype was seen repeatedly, ten times or more. Its antigen is as yet unknown. The origin of this receptor is a woman between 40 and 55 years old with Graves' hyperthyroidism that later progressed to Graves' ophthalmopathy. Material: blood.

The CDR3 region has the DNA TGTGCCAGCAGCCCTTGGGAGTTTAGCTCCTACGAGCAGTACTTC. Its translation is CASSPWEFSSYEQYF. The V and J genes are TRBV5-5 and TRBJ2-7; tentatively, D is TRBD2 (5 bases). This CDR3 is built from 15 residues. From germline, CDR1 is SGHKS and CDR2 YYEKEE (reference sequence). Between the trimmed V and J ends, which lost 4 bases and 0 bases, there was a span of 14 bases. The full variable domain, its missing parts supplied by reference TRBV5-5 and TRBJ2-7, is DAGVTQSPTHLIKTRGQQVTLRCSPISGHKSVSWYQQVLGQGPQFIFQYYEKEERGRGNFPDRFSARQFPNYSSELNVNALLLGDSALYLCASSPWEFSSYEQYFGPGTRLTVT.